This T cell receptor (beta chain) was observed in a study of cytomegalovirus exposure and HLA in healthy donors (dated by TCRdb to the late 2010s). Looking at the study overall: An earlier analysis of approximately 640 of the donors reported 276 Gb of sequence data and some 100 million unique TCR beta sequences from 150 million to 200 million T cells. An early release that covered around 590 HLA-typed donors contained approximately 300 gigabases of sequencing data and approximately 85 million unique TCR sequences. The genetic ancestry cluster associated with self-reported Caucasian donors included approximately 85% of the roughly 400 genotyped donors. The aim of the study was to test whether cataloging public T cell receptors could identify signatures of past pathogen exposure. The study used immunosequencing to profile the T cell repertoires of several hundred subjects and linked those repertoires to cytomegalovirus serostatus. A separate validation cohort of 100 to 150 different subjects was used in addition to the roughly 670-subject first cohort. To predict cytomegalovirus infection status, the study brought together high-throughput TCR immunosequencing, statistical association of individual TCRs with disease status, and machine learning. In a later analysis, previously published TCR beta repertoires from about 670 donors were re-analyzed and high-resolution HLA genotyping was added so that TCR occurrence patterns could be studied. In the later analysis, no new phenotypic data were used to find candidate immune exposures; instead, reliance was placed on TCR beta sequences and their occurrence across donors. To decide whether each TCR beta V gene segment behaved as functional or pseudogenic, an earlier analysis of 587 of the donors relied on high-throughput TCR beta sequencing. Donor age, sex, ethnicity and CMV serostatus were compiled alongside the repertoire data. Genome-wide SNP genotypes for about 55% of the roughly 670 donors were used in a later genetic analysis, which treated that subset as a discovery cohort. Every discovery cohort repertoire had been produced on one sequencing platform. HLA typing covered class I and class II loci at four-digit resolution. The number of typed donors differed by locus: about 620-640 for A, B, C, DRB1 and DQB1; 522 for DQA1; approximately 600 for DPA1; and 400 to 480 for DPB1. Because of strong linkage in the cohort, 4 to 6 DR-DQ haplotypes were treated as single units for association and clustering. On average, around 240,000 unique TCR beta nucleotide sequences were sequenced per donor among roughly 430 genotyped donors of the cohort, with roughly 19% of those sequences being non-productive.

CDR1 KGHSH and CDR2 LQKENI are derived from the germline V gene. The V and J ends are trimmed by 6 bases and 1 base, leaving 16 bases between them. From the cysteine through the phenylalanine, the CDR3 covers 15 amino acids. The CDR3 DNA has 45 bases and is translated from base 1. Broad study findings and their caveats: In a later analysis, some 17,000 TCR beta sequences were associated with specific HLA alleles at a false discovery rate of 0.05. The only immune exposure information available for the cohort was CMV serostatus. In a later analysis, HLA-associated TCR beta chains showed more clonal expansion and lower generation probabilities than non-associated chains that were equally common. A later analysis found that most CMV-associated TCR beta chains appeared HLA-restricted, with HLA associations seemingly driven largely by CMV exposure. A cluster of highly shared sequence variants was judged likely to be a technical artifact of the sequencing pipeline. A few of the identified cytomegalovirus-associated TCR beta chains were confirmed in vitro to be specific for cytomegalovirus antigens. In this cohort, only TCR beta chains were sequenced, and detectable features were limited by the absence of alpha or paired-chain data. A further reported finding was that TCR beta sequences accurately predicted the HLA-A and HLA-B alleles for most subjects in the first cohort. A later analysis found that TCR association rates varied across HLA loci, with DRB1 alleles showing the most associated TCRs and HLA-C alleles the fewest. Linkage disequilibrium might explain the correlated functional status among segregating V segments, but an unknown experimental factor could not be ruled out. In an earlier analysis of about 600 of the donors, most TCR beta V segments appeared in productive rearrangements about 90% or about 30% of the time, broadly matching IMGT annotations. A later analysis reported that several top co-occurrence clusters appeared linked to parvovirus B19, influenza, CMV and Epstein-Barr virus. Across donors, most TCR sequences were observed very rarely, whereas some public TCRs were present in many individuals. A later genetic analysis associated a missense DCLRE1C variant with V-gene and J-gene trimming of TCR beta chains, and an independent cohort replicated the association. The study gave a list of 150 to 200 TCR beta chains associated with cytomegalovirus. Because counts were too low, 15 or so rarely observed V segments, including chromosome 9 orphons, were excluded from the earlier analysis of around 590 of the donors. HLA typing was unavailable for some donors at each locus, so association tests used only the typed subset. The 87-base-pair reads could not distinguish some IMGT-functional V segments, including TRBV6-2 and TRBV6-3, so those segments were excluded. The presence/absence analyses assumed that sequencing depth was roughly uniform across donors, and that assumption may not be true. According to the authors, the approach could potentially be generalized to other disease states and immunological phenotypes. The classifier was reported to diagnose cytomegalovirus status with high specificity and sensitivity in both the original cohort and the validation cohort. Strong co-occurrence of HLA alleles, especially DR and DQ, made assigning TCR associations to individual alleles difficult. According to a later genetic analysis, donors in an Asian-associated ancestry cluster had fewer N-insertions in productive TCRs than the approximately 700-donor mean.

This clone was counted a single time. The antigen it binds to is not known. No clone much larger than this one lies a single base away; base qualities are absent. The cohort comprised fewer than 750 healthy bone marrow donors. At the time of sampling, all cohort members were nominally healthy, though unrecorded immune exposures were likely present. The donor tested CMV seronegative, placing the donor among the 350 to 400 seronegative members of the cohort. A peripheral blood sample was collected from each donor, and TCR beta sequencing was performed on peripheral blood mononuclear cells. The Qiagen DNeasy Blood Extraction Kit was used to extract genomic DNA from the blood cell samples. The library was built by means of the immunoSEQ multiplex PCR assay. The multiplex PCR relied on a mix of 60 forward primers for TCR Vbeta segments and 13 reverse primers for TCR Jbeta segments. A multiplex PCR assay on genomic DNA amplified the CDR3 region of rearranged TCR beta genes. On the Illumina HiSeq System, the amplified TCR beta libraries were sequenced as 87-base-pair reads. The paper's data handling went like this. Across the 666 repertoires, a later analysis counted 78 million or so unique TCR beta chains, approximately 10 million of which were shared by at least two donors. Raw reads were error-corrected and collapsed into unique sequences with a nearest-neighbor algorithm that merged closely related sequences to remove PCR and sequencing errors. V, D and J gene segments were assigned by aligning CDR3 sequences to IMGT reference sequences. For a sequence to be retained, a match of at least six nucleotides was required to both a V gene segment and a J gene segment. Rearrangements were classified as productive when the CDR3 lacked stop codons and remained in frame with V and J, and all other rearrangements were classified as non-productive. CDR3 was defined according to IMGT convention as the region running from the second conserved V-encoded cysteine to the conserved J-encoded phenylalanine. Sequences without an unambiguous match to a single V gene segment were excluded from the earlier analysis of about 600 of the donors. An earlier analysis of just under 600 of the donors called V segments functional above 56.7% productive rearrangements and segregating when the between-donor standard deviation exceeded 5%. A statistical classification framework was built for diagnosing cytomegalovirus status from the catalog of TCR beta chain sequences. In a later analysis, V and J genes were assigned by comparing TCR nucleotide sequences against IMGT/GENE-DB human TR gene sequences. The TCRdist pipeline was used in a later analysis to assign CDR3 sequences and most-parsimonious VDJ recombination scenarios. In a later analysis, each TCR beta chain was defined by its CDR3 amino acid sequence together with its V-gene family, and reads lacking a unique V-gene family were excluded. A later analysis removed nearly 600 highly shared, low-generation-probability nucleotide sequences to deal with suspected cross-contamination and a sequencing artifact. For each public chain, a later analysis derived a clonal expansion index from normalized ranks of inferred template counts within each repertoire. A later analysis computed generation probabilities with a VDJ recombination model fitted to out-of-frame rearrangements, and checked the results against IGoR. A later analysis scored TCR-TCR, TCR-HLA and TCR-CMV co-occurrence with hypergeometric tests, applying a repertoire-size bias correction to TCR pairs. False discovery rates were estimated in a later analysis by permuting HLA or CMV assignments 20 times. In a later analysis, co-occurring TCRs were grouped using DBSCAN, and TCRdist sequence similarity was added for clustering within HLA-allele-positive subsets. Co-occurrence clustering excluded repertoires with fewer than 30,000 or more than 120,000 public chains, plus five with anomalous nucleotide sharing. This is the immuneACCESS table as TCRdb keeps it, with only in-frame sequences that have V and J called. A part of the clones is gone; compared with another copy, unresolved V genes explain less than half, and the rest is unexplained. V, J and clone size are those of that table, while D and trimming were read from the DNA. This sample comprises over 45,000 clones, roughly 74% of them detected only once. The ten largest clones capture approximately 1.5% of the sample.

The TCR comes from a female donor in good health and CMV-seronegative. The chain is assembled from TRBV18 and TRBJ2-7; the D gene is not confidently resolved. The sample consisted of PBMCs. The nucleotides are TGTGCCAGCTCGGCCCAGACCACAGCTTCCTACGAGCAGTACTTC. The translation is CASSAQTTASYEQYF.